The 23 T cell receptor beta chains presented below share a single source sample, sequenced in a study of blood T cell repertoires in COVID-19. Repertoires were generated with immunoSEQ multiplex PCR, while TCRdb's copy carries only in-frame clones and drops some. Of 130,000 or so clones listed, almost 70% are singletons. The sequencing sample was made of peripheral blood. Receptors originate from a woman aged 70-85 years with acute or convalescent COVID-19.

CDR3 region: CASGVAGAGSGELFF. CDR3 sequence (DNA): TGTGCCAGCGGGGTTGCGGGAGCAGGTTCCGGGGAGCTGTTTTTT. This chain joins TRBV6-5 and TRBJ2-2; 7 nucleotides align to TRBD2. Germline-derived CDR1 and CDR2 are MNHEY and SVGAGI. Losses at the gene ends were 8 bases for V and 6 bases for J; bases not matched to a gene: 12. This CDR3 comprises 15 residues.

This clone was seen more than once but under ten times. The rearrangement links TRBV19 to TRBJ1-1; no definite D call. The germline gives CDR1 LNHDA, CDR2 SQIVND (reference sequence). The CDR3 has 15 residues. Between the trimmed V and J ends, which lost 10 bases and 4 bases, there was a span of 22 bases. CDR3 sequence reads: CATQRTSKAATEAFF. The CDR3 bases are TGTGCCACCCAAAGAACGTCAAAGGCGGCCACTGAAGCTTTCTTT.

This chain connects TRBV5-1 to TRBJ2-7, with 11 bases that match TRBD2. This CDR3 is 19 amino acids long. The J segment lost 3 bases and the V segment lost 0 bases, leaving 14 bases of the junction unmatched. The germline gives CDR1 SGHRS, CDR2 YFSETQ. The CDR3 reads CASSLAGTGGTSGVYEQYF. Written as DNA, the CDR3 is TGCGCCAGCAGCTTGGCCGGAACGGGCGGGACTAGCGGAGTCTACGAGCAGTACTTC.

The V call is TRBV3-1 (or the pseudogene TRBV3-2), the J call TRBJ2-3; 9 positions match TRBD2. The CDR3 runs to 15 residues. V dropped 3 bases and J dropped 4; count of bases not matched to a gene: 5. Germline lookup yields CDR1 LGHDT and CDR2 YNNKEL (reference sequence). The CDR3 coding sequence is TGTGCCAGCAGCCAGAGCGGGGGGAATGCAGATACGCAGTATTTT. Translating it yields CASSQSGGNADTQYF.

The CDR3: CASFDSGQGHEQFF. The CDR3 bases are TGTGCCAGCTTTGATTCGGGACAGGGTCATGAGCAGTTCTTC. The chain is built from TRBV28 and TRBJ2-1; 9 bases fit TRBD1. The CDR3 contains 14 residues. CDR1 MDHEN and CDR2 SYDVKM come from the germline V gene. V dropped 8 bases and J dropped 8; count of bases not matched to a gene: 10.

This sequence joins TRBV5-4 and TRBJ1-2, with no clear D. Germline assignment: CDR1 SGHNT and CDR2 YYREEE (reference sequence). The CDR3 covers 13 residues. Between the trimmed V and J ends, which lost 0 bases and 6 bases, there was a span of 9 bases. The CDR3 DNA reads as TGTGCCAGCAGCTTGGCGGGGAGTGATGGCTACACCTTC. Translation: CASSLAGSDGYTF.

CDR3 protein: CASSESSGTGAKNIQYF. The CDR3, as DNA: TGTGCCAGCAGTGAAAGCTCCGGGACAGGGGCCAAAAACATTCAGTACTTC. The genes are TRBV2 and TRBJ2-4, with TRBD1 matching over 9 bases. The ends lost 2 bases at V and 1 base at J; junction bases unmatched: 6. CDR1 SNHLY and CDR2 FYNNEI come from the germline V gene. The CDR3 sequence is 17 residues long.

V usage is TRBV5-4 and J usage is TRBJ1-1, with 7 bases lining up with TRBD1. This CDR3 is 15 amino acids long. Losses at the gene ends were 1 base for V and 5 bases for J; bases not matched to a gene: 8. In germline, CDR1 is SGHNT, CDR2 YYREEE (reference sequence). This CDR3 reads CASSLYYRGGTEAFF. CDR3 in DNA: TGTGCCAGCAGCTTGTACTACAGGGGCGGGACTGAAGCTTTCTTT.

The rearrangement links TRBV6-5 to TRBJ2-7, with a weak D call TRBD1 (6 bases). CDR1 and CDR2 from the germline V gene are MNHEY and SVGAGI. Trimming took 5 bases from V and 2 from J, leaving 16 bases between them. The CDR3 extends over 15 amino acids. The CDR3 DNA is TGTGCCAGCAGTCCTGTGGGGGCCACAACCTACGAGCAGTACTTC. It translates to CASSPVGATTYEQYF.

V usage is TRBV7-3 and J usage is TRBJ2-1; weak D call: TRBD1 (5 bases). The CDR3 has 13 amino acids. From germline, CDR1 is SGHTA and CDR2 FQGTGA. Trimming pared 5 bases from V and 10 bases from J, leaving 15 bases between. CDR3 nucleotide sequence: TGTGCCAGCAGCGTCGACAGAAGGAAGGAGCAGTTCTTC. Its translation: CASSVDRRKEQFF.

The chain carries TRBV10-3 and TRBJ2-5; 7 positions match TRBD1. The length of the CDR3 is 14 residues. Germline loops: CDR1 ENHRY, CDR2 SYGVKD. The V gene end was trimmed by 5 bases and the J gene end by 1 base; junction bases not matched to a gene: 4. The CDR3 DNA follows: TGTGCCATCAGTACGGGACAGACCCAAGAGACCCAGTACTTC. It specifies CAISTGQTQETQYF.

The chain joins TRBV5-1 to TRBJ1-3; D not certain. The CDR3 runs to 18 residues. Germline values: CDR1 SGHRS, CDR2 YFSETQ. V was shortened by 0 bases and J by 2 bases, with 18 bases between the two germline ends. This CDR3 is CASSLVAGPSGTGNTIYF. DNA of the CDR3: TGCGCCAGCAGCTTGGTGGCTGGCCCAAGCGGCACTGGAAACACCATATATTTT.

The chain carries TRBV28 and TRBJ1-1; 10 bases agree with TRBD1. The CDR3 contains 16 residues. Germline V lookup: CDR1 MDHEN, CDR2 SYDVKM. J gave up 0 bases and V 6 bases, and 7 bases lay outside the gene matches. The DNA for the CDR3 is TGTGCCAGCAGGAACCCGGGACAGGGGATGAACACTGAAGCTTTCTTT. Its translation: CASRNPGQGMNTEAFF. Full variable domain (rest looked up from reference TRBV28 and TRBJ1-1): DVKVTQSSRYLVKRTGEKVFLECVQDMDHENMFWYRQDPGLGLRLIYFSYDVKMKEKGDIPEGYSVSREKKERFSLILESASTNQTSMYLCASRNPGQGMNTEAFFGQGTRLTVV.

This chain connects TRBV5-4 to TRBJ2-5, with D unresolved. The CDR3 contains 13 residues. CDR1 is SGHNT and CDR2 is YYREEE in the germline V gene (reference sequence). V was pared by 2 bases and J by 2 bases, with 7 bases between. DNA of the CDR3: TGTGCCAGCAGCTTATCTTCTCAAGAGACCCAGTACTTC. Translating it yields CASSLSSQETQYF.

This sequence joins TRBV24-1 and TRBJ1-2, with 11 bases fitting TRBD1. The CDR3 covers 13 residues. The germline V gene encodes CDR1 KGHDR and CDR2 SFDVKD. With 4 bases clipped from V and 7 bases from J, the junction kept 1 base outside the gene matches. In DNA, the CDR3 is TGTGCCACCAGTGAAGGACAGGGGGCTGGCTACACCTTC. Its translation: CATSEGQGAGYTF.

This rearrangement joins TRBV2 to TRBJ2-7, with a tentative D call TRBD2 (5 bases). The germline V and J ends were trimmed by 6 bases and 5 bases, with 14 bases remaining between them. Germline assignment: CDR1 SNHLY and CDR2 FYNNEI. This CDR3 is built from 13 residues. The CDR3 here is CASRVLAPHEQYF. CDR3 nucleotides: TGTGCCAGCAGGGTTCTAGCTCCCCACGAGCAGTACTTC.

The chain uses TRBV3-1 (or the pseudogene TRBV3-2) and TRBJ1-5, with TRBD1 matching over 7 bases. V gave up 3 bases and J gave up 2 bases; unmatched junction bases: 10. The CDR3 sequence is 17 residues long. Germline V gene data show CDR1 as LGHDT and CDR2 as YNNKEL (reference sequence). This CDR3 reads CASSQPQGWFGNQPQHF. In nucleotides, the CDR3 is TGTGCCAGCAGCCAGCCACAGGGGTGGTTTGGCAATCAGCCCCAGCATTTT.

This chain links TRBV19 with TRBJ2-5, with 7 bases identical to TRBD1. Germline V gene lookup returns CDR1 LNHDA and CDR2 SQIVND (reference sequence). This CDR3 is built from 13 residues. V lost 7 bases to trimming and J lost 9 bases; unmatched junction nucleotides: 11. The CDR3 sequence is CASTPQGTEAQYF. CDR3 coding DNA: TGTGCCAGTACCCCACAGGGGACGGAGGCCCAGTACTTC. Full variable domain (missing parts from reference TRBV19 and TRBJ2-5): DGGITQSPKYLFRKEGQNVTLSCEQNLNHDAMYWYRQDPGQGLRLIYYSQIVNDFQKGDIAEGYSVSREKKESFPLTVTSAQKNPTAFYLCASTPQGTEAQYFGPGTRLLVL.

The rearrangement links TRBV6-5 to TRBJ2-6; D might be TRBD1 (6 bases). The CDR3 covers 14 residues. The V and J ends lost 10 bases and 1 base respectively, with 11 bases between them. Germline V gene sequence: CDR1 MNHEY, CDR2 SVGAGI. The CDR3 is CATTQGSGANVLTF. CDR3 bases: TGTGCCACGACGCAGGGGTCTGGGGCCAACGTCCTGACTTTC.

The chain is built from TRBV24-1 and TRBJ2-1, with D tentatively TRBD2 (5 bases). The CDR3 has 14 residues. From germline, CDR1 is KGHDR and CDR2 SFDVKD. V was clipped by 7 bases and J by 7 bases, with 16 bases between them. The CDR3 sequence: CATSSLPRGNEQFF. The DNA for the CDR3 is TGTGCCACCAGCTCCCTGCCTCGCGGGAATGAGCAGTTCTTC.

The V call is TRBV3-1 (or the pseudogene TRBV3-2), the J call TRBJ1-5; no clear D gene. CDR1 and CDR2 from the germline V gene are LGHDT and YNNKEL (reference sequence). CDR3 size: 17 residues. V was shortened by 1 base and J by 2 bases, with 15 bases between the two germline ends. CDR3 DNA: TGTGCCAGCAGCCAAGCCCCCTGGTTAGCGGGCAATCAGCCCCAGCATTTT. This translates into CASSQAPWLAGNQPQHF.

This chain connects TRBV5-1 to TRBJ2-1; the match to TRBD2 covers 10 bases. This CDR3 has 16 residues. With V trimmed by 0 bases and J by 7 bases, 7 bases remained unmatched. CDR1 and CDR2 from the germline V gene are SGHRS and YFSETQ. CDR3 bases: TGCGCCAGCAGCTTGGGACTGGGACTAGCGTATAATGAGCAGTTCTTC. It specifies CASSLGLGLAYNEQFF.

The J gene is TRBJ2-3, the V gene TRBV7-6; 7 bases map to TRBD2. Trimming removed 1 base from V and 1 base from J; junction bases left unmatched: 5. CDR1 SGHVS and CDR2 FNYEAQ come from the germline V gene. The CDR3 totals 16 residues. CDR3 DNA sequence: TGTGCCAGCAGCTTAGGAGCGGGGTCGGGCACAGATACGCAGTATTTT. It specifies CASSLGAGSGTDTQYF.